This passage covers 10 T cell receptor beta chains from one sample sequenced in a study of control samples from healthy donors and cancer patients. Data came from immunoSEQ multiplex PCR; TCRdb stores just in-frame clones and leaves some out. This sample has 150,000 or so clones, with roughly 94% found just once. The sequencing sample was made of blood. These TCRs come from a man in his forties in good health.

The CDR3 DNA sequence: TGTGCCAGCAGTTTTCCAGGGGAAGGCTACACCTTC. Its translation is CASSFPGEGYTF. The chain couples TRBV27 to TRBJ1-2; D might be TRBD1 (6 bases). CDR3 length: 12 residues. Trimming shortened V by 3 bases and J by 8 bases, and 10 bases separated the two germline ends. Germline values: CDR1 MNHEY, CDR2 SMNVEV (reference sequence).

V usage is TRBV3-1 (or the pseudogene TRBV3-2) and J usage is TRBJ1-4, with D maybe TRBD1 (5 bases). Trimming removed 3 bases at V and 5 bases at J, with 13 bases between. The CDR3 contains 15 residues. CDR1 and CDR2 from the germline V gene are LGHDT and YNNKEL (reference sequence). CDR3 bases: TGTGCCAGCAGCCATACCGGGACGGGGAATGAAAAACTGTTTTTT. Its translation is CASSHTGTGNEKLFF.

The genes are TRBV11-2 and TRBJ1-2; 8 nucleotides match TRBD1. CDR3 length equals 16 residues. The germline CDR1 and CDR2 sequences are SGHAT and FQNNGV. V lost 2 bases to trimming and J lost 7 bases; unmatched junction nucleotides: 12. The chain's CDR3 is CASSLSSGRTGGGYTF. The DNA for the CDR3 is TGTGCCAGCAGCTTATCTTCCGGTAGAACAGGGGGTGGCTACACCTTC.

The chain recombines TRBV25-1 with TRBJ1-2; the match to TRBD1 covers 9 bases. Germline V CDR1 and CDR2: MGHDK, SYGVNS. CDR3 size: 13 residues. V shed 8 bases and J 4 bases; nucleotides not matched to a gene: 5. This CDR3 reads CASSTGGGYGYTF. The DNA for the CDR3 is TGTGCCAGCTCTACAGGGGGCGGCTATGGCTACACCTTC.

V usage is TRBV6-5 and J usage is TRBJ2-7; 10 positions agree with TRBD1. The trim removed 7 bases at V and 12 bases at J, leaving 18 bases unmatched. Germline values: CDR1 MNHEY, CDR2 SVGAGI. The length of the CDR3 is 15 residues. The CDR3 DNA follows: TGTGCCAGCATTCCCCCGGGGACAGGGGCCTCTAATCTGTACTTC. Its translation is CASIPPGTGASNLYF.

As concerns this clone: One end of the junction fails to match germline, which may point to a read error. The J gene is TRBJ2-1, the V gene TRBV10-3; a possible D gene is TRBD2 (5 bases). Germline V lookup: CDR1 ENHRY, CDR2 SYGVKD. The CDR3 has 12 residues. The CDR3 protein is CAISPSSFGHVF. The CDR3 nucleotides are TGTGCCATCAGTCCGTCTAGCTTTGGGCACGTCTTC.

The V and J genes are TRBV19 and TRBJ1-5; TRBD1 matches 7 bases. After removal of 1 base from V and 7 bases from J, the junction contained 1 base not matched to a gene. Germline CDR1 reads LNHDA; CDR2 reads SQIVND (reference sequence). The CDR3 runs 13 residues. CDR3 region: CASSIGGQQPQHF. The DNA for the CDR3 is TGTGCCAGTAGTATAGGGGGACAGCAGCCCCAGCATTTT.

The CDR3, as DNA: TGTGCCAGCAGTTTAGAAGGACAGGGCAATCAGCCCCAGCATTTT. As protein: CASSLEGQGNQPQHF. This chain uses TRBV28 with TRBJ1-5; 7 positions agree with TRBD1. Germline V gives CDR1 MDHEN, CDR2 SYDVKM. The CDR3 consists of 15 residues. With 2 bases clipped from V and 2 bases from J, the junction kept 3 bases outside the gene matches.

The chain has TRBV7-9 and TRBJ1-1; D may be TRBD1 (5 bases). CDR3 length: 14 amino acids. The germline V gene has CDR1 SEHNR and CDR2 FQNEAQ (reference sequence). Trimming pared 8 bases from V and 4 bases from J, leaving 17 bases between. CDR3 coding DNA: TGTGCCAGCGCAGTAAGGGGACCCGTCACTGAAGCTTTCTTT. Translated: CASAVRGPVTEAFF.

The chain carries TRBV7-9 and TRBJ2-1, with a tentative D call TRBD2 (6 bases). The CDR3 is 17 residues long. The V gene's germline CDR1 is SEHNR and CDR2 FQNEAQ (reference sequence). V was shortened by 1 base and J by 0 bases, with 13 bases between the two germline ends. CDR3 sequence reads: CASSLGGVTSSYNEQFF. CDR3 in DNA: TGTGCCAGCAGCTTAGGGGGGGTTACTTCCTCCTACAATGAGCAGTTCTTC.